This T cell receptor beta chain was observed in a study of OX40 agonist ivuxolimab in advanced cancers. About the full investigation: Ivuxolimab was a fully human IgG2 agonistic monoclonal antibody targeting the costimulatory receptor OX40 (CD134). Intravenous ivuxolimab was administered to patients every 2 weeks at six dose levels: 0.01, 0.1, 0.3, 1.5, 3 and 10 mg/kg. Of the 50 to 55 dose-escalation patients, hepatocellular carcinoma was present in approximately 20, melanoma in roughly 15, renal cell carcinoma in 9 and head and neck cancer in 9. A male proportion of 82.7% and a mean age of approximately 60 years, ranging from about 23 to 90, were recorded for the dose-escalation cohort. Patients were allowed to have had prior anti-PD-1, anti-PD-L1 or anti-CTLA-4 therapy, and around two fifths of the dose-escalation patients had been treated with checkpoint inhibitors. Three dose-escalation patients achieved partial responses, one with hepatocellular carcinoma and two with cutaneous melanoma. Peripheral TCRbeta sequencing aimed to test whether ivuxolimab altered TCR sequence diversity and caused clonal T-cell expansion. The paper reports the monotherapy dose-escalation portion (N of about 50 patients) of the phase I ivuxolimab trial.

Genomic DNA was extracted from sorted cells for sequencing of the TCRbeta CDR3 region. The immunoSEQ Assay was used to sequence the TCRbeta CDR3 regions. In its TCRdb copy, this immuneACCESS table keeps in-frame sequences only and misses some clones. Where compared with another copy, unresolved V genes explain less than half of these, and the others have no known cause. The sample has approximately 65,000 clones on record, approximately 86% of them singletons. 1.1% of the sample lies in the top ten. Overall results and qualifications from the work: The antigen specificity of the peripheral T cells that underwent clonal expansion was not determined. Low levels of normalized T-cell clonal expansion were also seen in some patients who did not respond. In partial responders in the 0.1-3.0 mg/kg groups, normalized peripheral clonal expansion was found to be among the lowest, especially among CD8+ T cells. At doses of 0.1 to 3.0 mg/kg, clonal expansion of both CD4+ and CD8+ T cells in blood was seen between baseline and week 6. On average, CD8+ T cells showed more expanded clones than CD4+ T cells after ivuxolimab.

Patients with a history of autoimmune disease or receiving systemic immunosuppression were excluded from the trial. Peripheral blood for TCR sequencing was collected from all dose cohorts at baseline, on cycle 4 day 1, and on cycle 7 day 1. Samples came from an open-label, multicenter, first-in-human phase I dose-escalation trial of ivuxolimab. Adults with locally advanced or metastatic head and neck squamous cell, hepatocellular, melanoma or renal cell carcinoma were enrolled in the trial. Before TCR sequencing, CD4+ and CD8+ T cells were separately sorted from peripheral blood. As to this clone: Its antigen is not yet known. Base qualities are not provided; no much larger clone lies one nucleotide away.

Sequences were derived from CD4+ or CD8+ T cells sorted from blood, sampled in a trial of the OX40 agonist ivuxolimab. The TCR sequence derives from an adult with an advanced solid tumor such as melanoma, head and neck, liver or kidney cancer.

CDR3 sequence: CASSQQTRQVYEKLFF. The DNA sequence follows: TGCGCCAGCAGCCAGCAAACCCGACAGGTCTATGAAAAACTGTTTTTT. Recombination joined TRBV4-1 with TRBJ1-4, with a tentative D gene TRBD1 over 6 matching bases. The junction shows trimming of 3 bases on V and 6 bases on J, plus 17 bases between the germline ends. Spanning cysteine to phenylalanine, the CDR3 consists of 16 amino acids. The retained sequence is limited to the CDR3, 48 bases, with the frame set at the first base. Taken from the germline V gene, the CDR1 and CDR2 loops are MGHRA and YSYEKL.